A selection of T cell receptor beta chains follows, all from one sample in a study of blood T cell repertoires in COVID-19. Clones were read by immunoSEQ multiplex PCR, and TCRdb kept only the in-frame ones, dropping some. Altogether approximately 400,000 clones are present, approximately 90% being singletons, with the ten largest covering 0.9% to 1.5%. Sequencing input: PBMCs or T cells enriched from blood (not recorded which). The receptor source for this set is a young woman who had recovered from COVID-19. CDR3s include the opening cysteine and the closing phenylalanine or tryptophan. The D gene is left open where the match is weak. Rows give clone size only sometimes, using once, few, many, or a class for an expanded clone.

D: NA; V: TRBV30; J: TRBJ1-2; size: few; length: 14; DNA: TGTGCCTGGAGTGTATCTGGGGGCCACTATGGCTACACCTTC; CDR3: CAWSVSGGHYGYTF
D: TRBD1; V: TRBV5-1; J: TRBJ2-3; size: NA; length: 17; DNA: TGCGCCAGCAGCCCCGAGAGGACAGGACCTAGCACAGATACGCAGTATTTT; CDR3: CASSPERTGPSTDTQYF
D: TRBD2; V: TRBV6-4; J: TRBJ2-7; size: NA; length: 14; DNA: TGTGCCAGCAAGATAGCGGGGGGTTCCTACGAGCAGTACTTC; CDR3: CASKIAGGSYEQYF
D: NA; V: TRBV4-3; J: TRBJ2-7; size: NA; length: 15; DNA: TGCGCCAGCAGCCAAGGGGGTTCGGGGAGTTGGGAGCAGTACTTC; CDR3: CASSQGGSGSWEQYF
D: NA; V: TRBV10-3; J: TRBJ1-1; size: NA; length: 16; DNA: TGTGCCATCAGTGAGCGACAGTTGAACTGGAACACTGAAGCTTTCTTT; CDR3: CAISERQLNWNTEAFF
D: TRBD2; V: TRBV7-2; J: TRBJ2-5; size: few; length: 16; DNA: TGTGCCAGCAGAACAATGGGACTAGCGGGCCAAGAGACCCAGTACTTC; CDR3: CASRTMGLAGQETQYF
D: TRBD1; V: TRBV6-5; J: TRBJ1-2; size: NA; length: 14; DNA: TGTGCCAGCCGGACCCGACAGGGGCCCTATGGCTACACCTTC; CDR3: CASRTRQGPYGYTF
D: TRBD1; V: TRBV7-9; J: TRBJ2-7; size: NA; length: 15; DNA: TGTGCCAGCAGCTTAGTGTGGACAGGGTCCTACGAGCAGTACTTC; CDR3: CASSLVWTGSYEQYF
D: NA; V: TRBV5-6; J: TRBJ1-1; size: NA; length: 14; DNA: TGTGCCAGCAGCCCGGGACACCGGAACACTGAAGCTTTCTTT; CDR3: CASSPGHRNTEAFF
D: TRBD1; V: TRBV29-1; J: TRBJ2-6; size: many; length: 15; DNA: TGCAGCGTTGAGACAGGGGGCTCTGGGGCCAACGTCCTGACTTTC; CDR3: CSVETGGSGANVLTF
D: TRBD2; V: TRBV5-6; J: TRBJ2-5; size: NA; length: 16; DNA: TGTGCCAGCAGCTCAGGACTAGCGGGGGGGCCAGAGACCCAGTACTTC; CDR3: CASSSGLAGGPETQYF
D: NA; V: TRBV30; J: TRBJ1-2; size: NA; length: 12; DNA: TGTGCCTGGGGGTCCCCGGGCTATGGCTACACCTTC; CDR3: CAWGSPGYGYTF
D: TRBD1; V: TRBV4-2; J: TRBJ1-6; size: NA; length: 15; DNA: TGTGCCAGCAGCCACGGGACAGGGGTAGGATCACCCCTCCACTTT; CDR3: CASSHGTGVGSPLHF
D: NA; V: TRBV18; J: TRBJ1-4; size: NA; length: 14; DNA: TGTGCCAGCTCACCACAGGGGACTAATGAAAAACTGTTTTTT; CDR3: CASSPQGTNEKLFF
D: TRBD1; V: TRBV6-4; J: TRBJ2-4; size: NA; length: 15; DNA: TGTGCCAGCACTCACCCGGGACAGGGTTCGGACATTCAGTACTTC; CDR3: CASTHPGQGSDIQYF
D: NA; V: TRBV10-3; J: TRBJ1-2; size: NA; length: 12; DNA: TGTGCCATCTTTTGGAGTAAGGATGGCTACACCTTC; CDR3: CAIFWSKDGYTF
D: NA; V: TRBV21-1; J: TRBJ1-1; size: NA; length: 9; DNA: TGTGCCGGCGGCCCGGAAGCTTTCTTT; CDR3: CAGGPEAFF
D: NA; V: TRBV5-1; J: TRBJ1-2; size: NA; length: 14; DNA: TGCGCCAGCAGCTTTTTTAAGAGTAACTATGGCTACACCTTC; CDR3: CASSFFKSNYGYTF
D: TRBD1; V: TRBV7-9; J: TRBJ2-3; size: NA; length: 15; DNA: TGTGCCAGCAGCTCAGGGACAGGGGTCACGGATACGCAGTATTTT; CDR3: CASSSGTGVTDTQYF
D: NA; V: TRBV5-5; J: TRBJ1-4; size: once; length: 17; DNA: TGTGCCAGCAGCTCGATTGCGAACAGGGCAATTGGCGAAAAACTGTTTTTT; CDR3: CASSSIANRAIGEKLFF
D: NA; V: TRBV4-2; J: TRBJ1-3; size: NA; length: 17; DNA: TGTGCCAGCAGCCAAGATCGTGGGACACTTTCTGGAAACACCATATATTTT; CDR3: CASSQDRGTLSGNTIYF
D: TRBD1; V: TRBV18; J: TRBJ1-5; size: NA; length: 14; DNA: TGTGCCAGCTCACTCCGACAGGGTGATCAGCCCCAGCATTTT; CDR3: CASSLRQGDQPQHF
D: NA; V: TRBV5-1; J: TRBJ1-2; size: NA; length: 15; DNA: TGCGCCAGCAGCTCCACGGGCAGGGGAAGCGATGGCTACACCTTC; CDR3: CASSSTGRGSDGYTF
D: TRBD1; V: TRBV30; J: TRBJ1-2; size: NA; length: 16; DNA: TGTGCCTGGAGTCCACCGGCGGGACAGGGGGTTGACGGCTACACCTTC; CDR3: CAWSPPAGQGVDGYTF
D: NA; V: TRBV9; J: TRBJ2-7; size: NA; length: 13; DNA: TGTGCCAGCGGGGGAGGTGCCAACTACGAGCAGTACTTC; CDR3: CASGGGANYEQYF
D: TRBD1; V: TRBV4-2; J: TRBJ2-5; size: NA; length: 13; DNA: TGTGCCAGCAGCCCCAGGGGGCAAGAGACCCAGTACTTC; CDR3: CASSPRGQETQYF
D: TRBD1; V: TRBV7-9; J: TRBJ2-7; size: once; length: 14; DNA: TGTGCCAGCAGCACCGGGACAGGGTTGTGGGAGCAGTACTTC; CDR3: CASSTGTGLWEQYF